Shown below are 18 T cell receptor beta chains from a single sample sequenced in a study of long-term antiretroviral therapy in people with HIV. Survey-level immunoSEQ v3.0 assays were run. TCRdb's copy holds only in-frame clones and misses some; the assay was immunoSEQ multiplex PCR. The sample holds about 30,000 clones, less than 90% seen once. The source material was unsorted PBMCs, sampled around 5 years before starting antiretroviral therapy. These receptors came from a man aged 45 to 65 with HIV.

The chain has TRBV5-5 and TRBJ1-1, with D possibly TRBD1 on 6 matching bases. CDR3 length equals 15 residues. Germline CDR1 and CDR2: SGHKS and YYEKEE (reference sequence). V was clipped by 4 bases and J by 6 bases, with 19 bases between them. The CDR3, as DNA: TGTGCCAGCAGCCTATGGACAGAATTGGGGCCTGAAGCTTTCTTT. Encoded protein: CASSLWTELGPEAFF. The entire variable domain, with the rest obtained from reference TRBV5-5 and TRBJ1-1, is as follows: DAGVTQSPTHLIKTRGQQVTLRCSPISGHKSVSWYQQVLGQGPQFIFQYYEKEERGRGNFPDRFSARQFPNYSSELNVNALLLGDSALYLCASSLWTELGPEAFFGQGTRLTVV.

V and J are TRBV9 and TRBJ2-7, with 7 bases fitting TRBD1. J gave up 2 bases and V 3 bases, and 8 bases lay outside the gene matches. This CDR3 contains 15 residues. Per germline, CDR1 SGDLS and CDR2 YYNGEE. Written as DNA, the CDR3 is TGTGCCAGCAGCGCGTACCTTGGACAGGCCTACGAGCAGTACTTC. Translated: CASSAYLGQAYEQYF.

This chain connects TRBV14 to TRBJ2-7; tentative D call: TRBD2 (5 bases). This CDR3 contains 13 residues. The V end lost 1 base, the J end lost 6 bases, and 10 bases lay between the germline ends. CDR1 and CDR2 from the germline V gene are SGHDN and FVKESK. The CDR3 protein is CASSQAGIPEQYF. Written as DNA, the CDR3 is TGTGCCAGCAGCCAAGCGGGGATCCCCGAGCAGTACTTC.

The chain employs TRBV4-1 and TRBJ2-2; a weak D match, TRBD2 (6 bases). The CDR3 totals 16 residues. V shed 1 base and J shed 8 bases, with 17 bases lying between them. Germline-derived CDR1 and CDR2 are MGHRA and YSYEKL. The CDR3 region has the DNA TGCGCCAGCAGCCAAGGTTTCGGGGACTCCGCTGGGGAGCTGTTTTTT. Amino acid sequence: CASSQGFGDSAGELFF.

The chain recombines TRBV11-2 with TRBJ1-1, with D hard to call. Deletions cut 1 base from V and 4 bases from J, with 7 bases between. The CDR3 extends over 13 amino acids. Germline V lookup: CDR1 SGHAT, CDR2 FQNNGV. The CDR3 sequence is CASSLGSGTEAFF. The CDR3, as DNA: TGTGCCAGCAGCTTAGGGTCAGGCACTGAAGCTTTCTTT.

CDR3 amino acids: CASRTGGGWNTEAFF. CDR3 DNA sequence: TGTGCCAGTCGGACAGGGGGTGGATGGAACACTGAAGCTTTCTTT. The chain employs TRBV19 and TRBJ1-1; TRBD1 matches at 10 bases. V lost 8 bases and J lost 1; bases outside the gene matches: 7. Per germline, CDR1 LNHDA and CDR2 SQIVND (reference sequence). CDR3 size: 15 residues.

The chain recombines TRBV18 with TRBJ2-2, with D perhaps matching TRBD2 (5 bases). The CDR3 has 16 residues. The germline gives CDR1 KGHSH, CDR2 LQKENI. Trimming stripped 3 bases from V and 4 bases from J, with 15 bases between. CDR3 amino acids: CASSPPVGRGTGELFF. CDR3 nucleotides: TGTGCCAGCTCACCGCCTGTGGGCCGGGGCACCGGGGAGCTGTTTTTT.

The gene calls are TRBV2 and TRBJ1-5, with D uncertain. With 6 bases removed from V and 7 bases from J, the gap between germline ends came to 10 bases. The CDR3 is 12 amino acids. Germline V gene lookup returns CDR1 SNHLY and CDR2 FYNNEI. CDR3: CASRADLQPQHF. The CDR3 bases are TGTGCCAGCAGGGCCGATTTACAGCCCCAGCATTTT.

The CDR3 is CASSRSAVSDYEQYF. DNA for the CDR3: TGTGCCAGCAGTCGCAGTGCGGTTTCCGACTACGAGCAGTACTTC. J is TRBJ2-7 and V is TRBV27; no firm D call. Germline CDR1 and CDR2: MNHEY and SMNVEV (reference sequence). The CDR3 is 15 residues long. Deletions cut 5 bases from V and 3 bases from J, with 17 bases between.

The V gene is TRBV6-5, the J gene TRBJ1-5; 8 positions agree with TRBD1. This CDR3 is built from 15 residues. The V and J ends lost 6 bases and 4 bases, in that order; junction bases with no gene match: 8. CDR1 and CDR2 (germline): MNHEY, SVGAGI. The CDR3 DNA is TGTGCCAGCAGAATAGGACAGGGCGCAAATCAGCCCCAGCATTTT. This gives the protein CASRIGQGANQPQHF.

The chain uses TRBV7-3 and TRBJ2-7; D not certain. The V end was cut by 2 bases, the J end by 3 bases, with 8 bases between. Germline V gene sequence: CDR1 SGHTA, CDR2 FQGTGA. This CDR3 region has 13 residues. The CDR3: CASSLSGDYEQYF. CDR3 coding DNA: TGTGCCAGCAGCTTATCGGGCGACTACGAGCAGTACTTC.

V and J are TRBV27 and TRBJ1-2, with 9 bases aligning to TRBD1. Per germline, CDR1 MNHEY and CDR2 SMNVEV (reference sequence). V was clipped by 6 bases and J by 8 bases; unmatched bases: 10. The CDR3 loop spans 14 amino acids. Here the CDR3 DNA reads TGTGCCAGCAGCCTTAACAGGGGGCTCTGGGGCTACACCTTC. It specifies CASSLNRGLWGYTF.

The CDR3 DNA reads TGTGCCAGCAGCGAGCCGGGACTAAGGCAGTTCTTC. Translation gives CASSEPGLRQFF. The chain joins TRBV7-2 to TRBJ2-1, with 7 bases lining up with TRBD2. The germline V gene encodes CDR1 SGHTA and CDR2 FQGNSA. The CDR3 runs to 12 residues. With 5 bases clipped from V and 12 bases from J, the junction kept 7 bases outside the gene matches.

The V call is TRBV11-3, the J call TRBJ1-1; D ambiguous. Germline V gene data show CDR1 as SGHNT and CDR2 as YENEEA. This CDR3 region has 13 residues. Trimming removed 5 bases from V and 4 bases from J, with 11 bases in between. CDR3 loop: CASSPDGLTEAFF. The CDR3 region has the DNA TGTGCCAGCAGCCCGGACGGCCTCACTGAAGCTTTCTTT.

V is TRBV5-1 and J is TRBJ1-6, with D unresolved. The CDR3 sequence is 14 residues long. From germline, CDR1 is SGHRS and CDR2 YFSETQ. V lost 8 bases to trimming and J lost 5 bases, with 14 bases between them. CDR3 protein: CASREAGNNSPLHF. CDR3 sequence (DNA): TGCGCCAGTAGGGAGGCGGGAAATAATTCACCCCTCCACTTT. The variable domain in full, with the rest retrieved from reference TRBV5-1 and TRBJ1-6, is KAGVTQTPRYLIKTRGQQVTLSCSPISGHRSVSWYQQTPGQGLQFLFEYFSETQRNKGNFPGRFSGRQFSNSRSEMNVSTLELGDSALYLCASREAGNNSPLHFGNGTRLTVT.

V usage is TRBV29-1 and J usage is TRBJ2-1; D gene unclear. V lost 3 bases and J lost 4, with 13 bases in between. The CDR3 totals 14 residues. Per germline, CDR1 SQVTM and CDR2 ANQGSEA. Here the CDR3 reads CSVDSLAGYNEQFF. The CDR3 nucleotides read TGCAGCGTTGATAGTTTGGCAGGATACAATGAGCAGTTCTTC.

V is TRBV5-6 and J is TRBJ2-5, with D maybe TRBD1 (5 bases). The length of the CDR3 is 13 residues. Germline V gene lookup returns CDR1 SGHDT and CDR2 YYEEEE. V lost 4 bases to trimming and J lost 7 bases, with 14 bases between them. This CDR3 is CASSPVGVWTQYF. CDR3 coding DNA: TGTGCCAGCAGCCCCGTAGGGGTCTGGACCCAGTACTTC.

This clone occurred once. This rearrangement joins TRBV6-1 to TRBJ2-7, with TRBD1 matching 7 bases. Germline CDR1 and CDR2: MNHNS and SASEGT. The CDR3 length is 15 residues. V was pared by 3 bases and J by 4 bases, with 9 bases of the junction left unmatched. DNA of the CDR3: TGTGCCAGCAGTGACTTACGGACAGGCGATTACGAGCAGTACTTC. It specifies CASSDLRTGDYEQYF.